This TCR beta chain was retrieved from a study of tumor T cells in aggressive B-cell lymphoma. The CDR3 length is 15 residues. Germline lookup yields CDR1 SGHTA and CDR2 FQGTGA. V lost 2 bases and J lost 7, with 15 bases in between. TCRdb's table, derived via immunoSEQ multiplex PCR, lists solely in-frame clones and lacks some. This sample yields 2,500 to 3,000 clones, of which approximately 85% are seen a single time; around a sixth belongs to the top ten. The sequencing input was tumor tissue. This TCR came from an adult with diffuse large B cell lymphoma. Some clones in this sample may be carry-over from other donors' samples. V and J are TRBV7-3 and TRBJ2-1; a weak D match, TRBD1 (5 bases). The DNA of the CDR3 is TGTGCCAGCAGCTTACGCCAGGGCACGTGGAATGAGCAGTTCTTC. It is translated as CASSLRQGTWNEQFF.